This T cell receptor beta chain was identified during a study of blood T cells in healthy people across ages. Every participating donor contributed roughly 11 milliliters of peripheral blood through a draw. CDR3 length: 17 amino acids. CDR1 is LGHDT and CDR2 is YNNKEL in the germline V gene (reference sequence). Alongside a J-beta primer mix, a sample-barcoded 5' primer served in a second PCR lasting about 7 to 11 cycles. MiXCR was run by TCRdb on the 5' RACE reads, yielding one entry per CDR3 protein. The table lists about 570,000 distinct CDR3 sequences, over 25% of them singletons, with under 4.5% in the top ten. In addition, the sample was reused for a study of T cells of mothers and their children.

This chain joins TRBV3-1 and TRBJ2-7; 11 bases are shared with TRBD2. The end of the DNA is better explained by TRBJ2-5, so the J call may be wrong. Material: blood. The TCR sequence derives from a boy aged 2 to 10 in good health. The CDR3 DNA reads as TGTGCCAGCAGCCAAGAACTAGCGGGGGCCACGGAGAAGACCCAGTACTTC. Protein sequence: CASSQELAGATEKTQYF.